Below, 8 T cell receptor beta chains from the same sample are listed, as sequenced in a study of T cell responses to AZD1222 COVID-19 vaccine. Sequenced by immunoSEQ multiplex PCR; TCRdb stores in-frame clones only, minus some. The table has tens of thousands of clones, more than 70% seen once. Sequences were derived from peripheral blood, sampled 28 days after the second AZD1222 dose. These receptors were taken from an adult who received the AZD1222 COVID-19 vaccine.

This clone was seen a single time. J is TRBJ1-6 and V is TRBV5-1; D uncertain. Germline CDR1 SGHRS, CDR2 YFSETQ. The V gene lost 0 bases and the J gene lost 5 bases, with 15 bases spanning the gap. CDR3 length: 17 residues. Written as DNA, the CDR3 is TGCGCCAGCAGCTTGGCCGGGTTCGACCGGAATAATTCACCCCTCCACTTT. It encodes CASSLAGFDRNNSPLHF.

The gene calls are TRBV12-3 or TRBV12-4 and TRBJ1-4, with D maybe TRBD1 (5 bases). V gave up 7 bases and J gave up 7 bases, with 13 bases separating them. The CDR3 has 13 amino acids. The CDR3 DNA reads as TGTGCCAGCACCCCCCGGGGCAGTGAAAAACTGTTTTTT. Amino acid sequence: CASTPRGSEKLFF.

The V and J genes are TRBV5-6 and TRBJ1-2; maybe TRBD1 (5 bases). V shed 0 bases and J shed 7 bases, with 10 bases lying between them. The germline V gene encodes CDR1 SGHDT and CDR2 YYEEEE. The CDR3 is 13 amino acids. The CDR3 is CASSLVGPSGYTF. The CDR3 DNA is TGTGCCAGCAGCTTGGTGGGACCGAGTGGCTACACCTTC.

The rearrangement uses TRBV5-1 and TRBJ2-3; 14 nucleotides align to TRBD2. From germline, CDR1 is SGHRS and CDR2 YFSETQ. V shed 4 bases and J 5 bases; nucleotides not matched to a gene: 9. This CDR3 is 17 amino acids long. The CDR3 here is CASSPGTSGSLIDTQYF. DNA of the CDR3: TGCGCCAGCAGCCCCGGGACTAGCGGGAGTCTAATAGATACGCAGTATTTT.

V and J are TRBV19 and TRBJ2-5; D is unresolved. The ends were cut back, 4 bases at V and 4 bases at J, with 16 bases in the middle. Germline V gene lookup returns CDR1 LNHDA and CDR2 SQIVND (reference sequence). CDR3 length: 15 residues. Here the CDR3 DNA reads TGTGCCAGTAGTAAGGGCTCTGCCCCGGGAGAGACCCAGTACTTC. It encodes CASSKGSAPGETQYF.

J is TRBJ2-1 and V is TRBV7-9, with D possibly matching TRBD1 (6 bases). Looked up from germline, CDR1 is SEHNR and CDR2 is FQNEAQ (reference sequence). Deletions cut 7 bases from V and 7 bases from J, with 17 bases between. The CDR3 covers 14 residues. CDR3 sequence reads: CASTTSGTRNEQFF. As DNA, the CDR3 is TGTGCCAGCACCACTTCCGGGACAAGAAATGAGCAGTTCTTC. Drawing the rest from reference TRBV7-9 and TRBJ2-1, the complete variable domain is DTGVSQNPRHKITKRGQNVTFRCDPISEHNRLYWYRQTLGQGPEFLTYFQNEAQLEKSRLLSDRFSAERPKGSFSTLEIQRTEQGDSAMYLCASTTSGTRNEQFFGPGTRLTVL.

The J gene is TRBJ1-5, the V gene TRBV6-5; 7 bases are shared with TRBD1. Losses at the gene ends were 3 bases for V and 6 bases for J; bases not matched to a gene: 5. CDR3 length: 14 residues. CDR1 and CDR2 from the germline V gene are MNHEY and SVGAGI. The CDR3 DNA reads TGTGCCAGCAGTTATCGACAGGGTGGTCAGCCCCAGCATTTT. Translated: CASSYRQGGQPQHF.

J is TRBJ2-5 and V is TRBV6-1, with 9 bases matching TRBD1. The CDR3 consists of 15 residues. With 1 base clipped from V and 5 bases from J, the junction kept 5 bases outside the gene matches. CDR1 and CDR2 (germline): MNHNS, SASEGT. The CDR3 region is CASSEDGTGWETQYF. The CDR3 DNA follows: TGTGCCAGCAGTGAAGACGGGACAGGGTGGGAGACCCAGTACTTC.